This paragraph covers one T cell receptor beta chain sequence. The sample is drawn from a study of blood T cell repertoires in COVID-19. The CDR3 length is 14 residues. Germline loops: CDR1 SNHLY, CDR2 FYNNEI. With V trimmed by 3 bases and J by 6 bases, 6 bases remained unmatched. TCRdb's table, derived via immunoSEQ multiplex PCR, lists solely in-frame clones and lacks some. The table has about 330,000 clones, about 87% seen once. Material: PBMCs or T cells enriched from blood (not recorded which). The TCR comes from a man younger than 40 who had recovered from COVID-19. This chain uses TRBV2 with TRBJ2-7, with 9 bases identical to TRBD1. CDR3 loop: CASSDGTGFVEQYF. CDR3 DNA: TGTGCCAGCAGTGATGGGACAGGGTTTGTCGAGCAGTACTTC.